One and the same sample provided the 21 T cell receptor beta chains below, sequenced in a study of T cell responses to AZD1222 COVID-19 vaccine. Assay used: immunoSEQ multiplex PCR; TCRdb lists only in-frame clones, some missing. The profile shows roughly 100,000 clones, 91% of them singletons. Sample: peripheral blood, taken on day 0 of AZD1222 vaccination. These receptors all come from an adult in good health.

The chain uses TRBV28 and TRBJ1-2; the D is unclear. V was shortened by 7 bases and J by 4 bases, with 10 bases between the two germline ends. The CDR3 has 12 residues. Germline lookup yields CDR1 MDHEN and CDR2 SYDVKM. CDR3 nucleotide sequence: TGTGCCAGCATCGAAAGCGGCTATGGCTACACCTTC. It yields the protein CASIESGYGYTF.

The V gene is TRBV14, the J gene TRBJ1-2, with TRBD1 identical over 7 bases. CDR3 length equals 14 residues. The V segment lost 0 bases and the J segment 7 bases; nucleotides outside the gene matches: 5. Germline V CDR1 and CDR2: SGHDN, FVKESK. CDR3 nucleotide sequence: TGTGCCAGCAGCCAAGAGACAGGGCCGTTTGGCTACACCTTC. Translating it yields CASSQETGPFGYTF.

This clone was picked up a small number of times. The chain joins TRBV19 to TRBJ2-2; D is ambiguous. The germline V gene has CDR1 LNHDA and CDR2 SQIVND (reference sequence). The ends were cut back, 4 bases at V and 6 bases at J, with 12 bases in the middle. The CDR3 loop spans 14 amino acids. The CDR3 loop is CASSTASIPGELFF. The CDR3 DNA is TGTGCCAGTAGTACCGCTTCAATACCCGGGGAGCTGTTTTTT.

The genes are TRBV18 and TRBJ2-1, with 7 bases that match TRBD1. The CDR3 sequence is 12 residues long. V shed 3 bases, J shed 10 bases, and the junction held 3 bases outside the gene matches. CDR1 KGHSH and CDR2 LQKENI come from the germline V gene. CDR3 coding DNA: TGTGCCAGCTCACCTGGACAGGTCGAGCAGTTCTTC. This sequence encodes CASSPGQVEQFF.

The table lists this clone with a count of one. The rearrangement links TRBV2 to TRBJ2-1, with 13 bases identical to TRBD2. CDR1 SNHLY and CDR2 FYNNEI come from the germline V gene. The CDR3 extends over 16 amino acids. After removal of 6 bases from V and 7 bases from J, the junction contained 9 bases not matched to a gene. The CDR3, as DNA: TGTGCCAGCAGGAGTCTCGGGACTAGCGGGAAAAATGAGCAGTTCTTC. Translating gives CASRSLGTSGKNEQFF.

The V call is TRBV27, the J call TRBJ2-2; D not certain. The CDR3 sequence is 16 residues long. The V gene lost 2 bases and the J gene lost 3 bases, with 13 bases spanning the gap. Germline values: CDR1 MNHEY, CDR2 SMNVEV (reference sequence). The CDR3 DNA reads as TGTGCCAGCAGTTTAACGTCGAGGCTTCACACCGGGGAGCTGTTTTTT. Translation gives CASSLTSRLHTGELFF.

This sequence joins TRBV13 and TRBJ2-7; 9 bases are shared with TRBD1. Germline trimming cut 1 base from V and 4 bases from J; bases unmatched to any gene: 5. Germline V gene sequence: CDR1 PRHDT, CDR2 FYEKMQ (reference sequence). This CDR3 spans 15 amino acids. CDR3 bases: TGTGCCAGCAGCTTAGTGGTAGACAGGGGGTACGAGCAGTACTTC. This translates into CASSLVVDRGYEQYF. The whole variable domain, filled in from reference TRBV13 and TRBJ2-7, reads AAGVIQSPRHLIKEKRETATLKCYPIPRHDTVYWYQQGPGQDPQFLISFYEKMQSDKGSIPDRFSAQQFSDYHSELNMSSLELGDSALYFCASSLVVDRGYEQYFGPGTRLTVT.

This sequence joins TRBV28 and TRBJ2-3; the D call may be TRBD1 or TRBD2 (5 bases each). This CDR3 region has 15 residues. From germline, CDR1 is MDHEN and CDR2 SYDVKM. Trimming left V 5 bases short and J 3 bases short, with 15 bases between. The CDR3 reads CASSPPGARTDTQYF. The CDR3 bases are TGTGCCAGCAGTCCACCCGGGGCGCGAACAGATACGCAGTATTTT.

This rearrangement joins TRBV3-1 (or the pseudogene TRBV3-2) to TRBJ1-6; 7 positions agree with TRBD1. Germline CDR1 and CDR2: LGHDT and YNNKEL (reference sequence). This CDR3 is built from 15 residues. J gave up 4 bases and V 4 bases, and 4 bases lay outside the gene matches. CDR3 sequence (DNA): TGTGCCAGCAGCCCGGGGACAGCTTATAATTCACCCCTCCACTTT. It translates to CASSPGTAYNSPLHF.

The chain links TRBV7-9 to TRBJ2-3; 8 bases line up with TRBD2. Germline trimming cut 8 bases from V and 1 base from J; bases unmatched to any gene: 5. The CDR3 consists of 14 residues. Looked up from germline, CDR1 is SEHNR and CDR2 is FQNEAQ (reference sequence). The CDR3 nucleotides read TGTGCCAGCGTGGATAGCGGGGGCACAGATACGCAGTATTTT. It encodes CASVDSGGTDTQYF.

The chain has TRBV19 and TRBJ1-1, with D uncertain. The V end was cut by 5 bases, the J end by 4 bases, with 11 bases between. CDR1 is LNHDA, CDR2 SQIVND, per germline (reference sequence). This CDR3 is built from 13 residues. DNA for the CDR3: TGTGCCAGTAGTCGGAGAGGGAGCACTGAAGCTTTCTTT. It yields the protein CASSRRGSTEAFF.

In this sample, this clone turned up once. This chain links TRBV19 with TRBJ2-7; D is undetermined. The V and J ends lost 4 bases and 0 bases respectively, with 10 bases between them. This CDR3 is 14 amino acids long. CDR1 is LNHDA and CDR2 is SQIVND in the germline V gene (reference sequence). CDR3 sequence (DNA): TGTGCCAGTAGTACCCAGCTTAGCTCCTACGAGCAGTACTTC. Amino acids: CASSTQLSSYEQYF. The whole variable domain, filled in from reference TRBV19 and TRBJ2-7, reads DGGITQSPKYLFRKEGQNVTLSCEQNLNHDAMYWYRQDPGQGLRLIYYSQIVNDFQKGDIAEGYSVSREKKESFPLTVTSAQKNPTAFYLCASSTQLSSYEQYFGPGTRLTVT.

The chain is built from TRBV6-5 and TRBJ2-1; a possible D gene is TRBD1 (6 bases). Germline V gene data show CDR1 as MNHEY and CDR2 as SVGAGI. With 6 bases removed from V and 0 bases from J, the gap between germline ends came to 12 bases. The CDR3 consists of 15 residues. In DNA form, the CDR3 reads TGTGCCAGCAGAACCGACAGGTCCTCCTACAATGAGCAGTTCTTC. Amino acid sequence: CASRTDRSSYNEQFF.

The chain links TRBV5-1 to TRBJ1-5; D gene uncertain. The CDR3 sequence is 14 residues long. V lost 2 bases, J lost 7 bases, and 13 bases lay in between. Germline assignment: CDR1 SGHRS and CDR2 YFSETQ. The CDR3 sequence is CASSLGGVKQPQHF. CDR3 sequence (DNA): TGCGCCAGCAGCTTAGGCGGAGTAAAACAGCCCCAGCATTTT. The whole variable domain, filled in from reference TRBV5-1 and TRBJ1-5, reads KAGVTQTPRYLIKTRGQQVTLSCSPISGHRSVSWYQQTPGQGLQFLFEYFSETQRNKGNFPGRFSGRQFSNSRSEMNVSTLELGDSALYLCASSLGGVKQPQHFGDGTRLSIL.

This chain joins TRBV27 and TRBJ2-7; D gene uncertain. The CDR3 spans 12 residues. Germline V lookup: CDR1 MNHEY, CDR2 SMNVEV (reference sequence). V was clipped by 6 bases and J by 1 base, with 7 bases between them. The CDR3 DNA reads as TGTGCCAGCAGGGATGTTTCCTACGAGCAGTACTTC. This codes for CASRDVSYEQYF.

The chain recombines TRBV6-5 with TRBJ2-7; the D is unclear. From germline, CDR1 is MNHEY and CDR2 SVGAGI. The V gene lost 7 bases and the J gene lost 6 bases, with 7 bases spanning the gap. The CDR3 runs to 10 residues. CDR3 sequence: CASKNVEQYF. As DNA, the CDR3 is TGTGCCAGCAAAAATGTCGAGCAGTACTTC.

The chain recombines TRBV15 with TRBJ2-1; D is ambiguous. This CDR3 is 13 amino acids long. CDR1 is LNHNV and CDR2 is YYDKDF in the germline V gene (reference sequence). Trimming cost V 8 bases and J 6 bases, with 14 bases left between them. CDR3 coding DNA: TGTGCCACCTCGGTCGGCCTTAGCAATGAGCAGTTCTTC. The encoded protein is CATSVGLSNEQFF.

This clone was detected only once. The rearrangement links TRBV6-5 to TRBJ1-5; tentative D call: TRBD1 (6 bases). This CDR3 comprises 14 residues. Germline loops: CDR1 MNHEY, CDR2 SVGAGI. The V end lost 6 bases, the J end lost 4 bases, and 13 bases lay between the germline ends. In DNA form, the CDR3 reads TGTGCCAGCAGACCTAGACAGGCTAATCAGCCCCAGCATTTT. It encodes CASRPRQANQPQHF.

CDR3 in amino acids: CASSLTRLARGNTGELFF. CDR3 coding DNA: TGTGCCAGCAGCTTGACAAGATTGGCCAGGGGAAACACCGGGGAGCTGTTTTTT. V usage is TRBV5-8 and J usage is TRBJ2-2, with D possibly TRBD1 on 6 matching bases. V was trimmed by 1 base and J by 2 bases, leaving 18 bases between them. In germline, CDR1 is SGHTS, CDR2 YDEGEE. This CDR3 is built from 18 residues.

The chain employs TRBV12-3 or TRBV12-4 and TRBJ2-7, with a possible D match to TRBD2 (6 bases). The CDR3 totals 11 residues. Trimming pared 10 bases from V and 9 bases from J, leaving 16 bases between. CDR3 coding DNA: TGTGCCACCGCGGAGGGGAAAAGGCAGTACTTC. It encodes CATAEGKRQYF.

The chain couples TRBV6-8 to TRBJ2-7; D is perhaps TRBD2 (6 bases). Germline CDR1 MNHGY, CDR2 SAAAGT. Between the trimmed V and J ends, which lost 4 bases and 4 bases, there was a span of 23 bases. The CDR3 has 17 amino acids. Here the CDR3 reads CASSSGLKRVPCYEQYF. CDR3 coding DNA: TGTGCCAGCAGTTCTGGACTGAAGCGGGTCCCATGTTACGAGCAGTACTTC.